The next 29 T cell receptor beta chains were all read from a single sample in a study of shared clonotypes between healthy human individuals. Here immunoSEQ multiplex PCR was the method, and the copy in TCRdb shows in-frame clones only, minus some. The data show about 600,000 clones, just under 97% seen once. CD45RO-negative, CCR7-positively selected cells formed the naive CD8 fraction, excluding terminally differentiated effector memory CD45RA+ cells. The sample consisted of naive CD8+ T cells sorted from blood. The source of these receptors is a woman aged 25-40 years in good health.

Regarding this clone: Other nucleotide sequences in the sample specify the same CDR3. The J gene is TRBJ2-7, the V gene TRBV2, with D unresolved. From germline, CDR1 is SNHLY and CDR2 FYNNEI. V shed 8 bases and J shed 7 bases, with 15 bases lying between them. The CDR3 is made up of 12 amino acids. The CDR3 region is CASSEAGPEQYF. The DNA for the CDR3 is TGTGCCAGCTCCGAAGCTGGCCCGGAGCAGTACTTC.

The V call is TRBV11-3, the J call TRBJ2-1; D unclear. CDR1 SGHNT and CDR2 YENEEA come from the germline V gene. V dropped 4 bases and J dropped 9 bases, with 7 bases sitting between them. This CDR3 has 11 amino acids. As DNA, the CDR3 is TGTGCCAGCAGCTCCCTCCGTGAGCAGTTCTTC. As protein: CASSSLREQFF.

Remarks on this clone: Other DNA variants within this sample encode the same CDR3. The chain combines TRBV27 with TRBJ2-7, with no clear D. CDR3 length: 14 amino acids. Trimming took 1 base from V and 1 from J, leaving 8 bases between them. Germline V gene sequence: CDR1 MNHEY, CDR2 SMNVEV (reference sequence). The DNA for the CDR3 is TGTGCCAGCAGTTTATTGGCAGCATCCTACGAGCAGTACTTC. It is translated as CASSLLAASYEQYF.

The chain recombines TRBV19 with TRBJ2-1; D gene uncertain. The V gene lost 3 bases and the J gene lost 0 bases, with 12 bases spanning the gap. Germline V gene sequence: CDR1 LNHDA, CDR2 SQIVND (reference sequence). The CDR3 is 16 residues long. This chain's CDR3 is CASSISPTGSYNEQFF. In DNA, the CDR3 is TGTGCCAGTAGTATCAGCCCCACCGGCTCCTACAATGAGCAGTTCTTC.

The J gene is TRBJ2-1, the V gene TRBV28, with TRBD2 matching over 10 bases. CDR1 and CDR2 (germline): MDHEN, SYDVKM. This CDR3 region has 14 residues. Trimming removed 8 bases from V and 6 bases from J; junction bases left unmatched: 7. CDR3 region: CASHGLAGVNEQFF. DNA of the CDR3: TGTGCCAGCCACGGGCTAGCGGGAGTCAATGAGCAGTTCTTC. The full variable domain, with the rest looked up from reference TRBV28 and TRBJ2-1, is DVKVTQSSRYLVKRTGEKVFLECVQDMDHENMFWYRQDPGLGLRLIYFSYDVKMKEKGDIPEGYSVSREKKERFSLILESASTNQTSMYLCASHGLAGVNEQFFGPGTRLTVL.

The J gene is TRBJ2-2, the V gene TRBV6-5, with a tentative D call TRBD2 (5 bases). This CDR3 spans 13 amino acids. Germline V gives CDR1 MNHEY, CDR2 SVGAGI. Trimming cost V 6 bases and J 6 bases, with 11 bases left between them. The CDR3 loop is CASSFRGPGELFF. The CDR3 bases are TGTGCCAGCAGCTTTAGAGGGCCCGGGGAGCTGTTTTTT.

V usage is TRBV4-1 and J usage is TRBJ2-5; D tentatively reads TRBD1 or TRBD2 (5 bases each). The DNA end is a closer match to TRBJ2-7, so the J assignment may be wrong. CDR1 and CDR2 from the germline V gene are MGHRA and YSYEKL. This CDR3 is built from 14 residues. The CDR3 sequence is CASSQDLGAYEQYF. CDR3 coding DNA: TGCGCCAGCAGCCAAGATCTGGGGGCCTACGAGCAGTACTTC.

V and J are TRBV6-4 and TRBJ2-1, with TRBD2 matching over 10 bases. The CDR3 covers 15 residues. CDR1 and CDR2 (germline): MRHNA, SNTAGT. V lost 1 base and J lost 10; bases outside the gene matches: 7. The CDR3 loop is CASSDWASGSGEQFF. Written as DNA, the CDR3 is TGTGCCAGCAGTGACTGGGCTAGCGGGAGTGGCGAGCAGTTCTTC.

The count of this clone is one. V and J are TRBV25-1 and TRBJ1-2, with D tentatively TRBD1 (5 bases). The CDR3 has 13 amino acids. Looked up from germline, CDR1 is MGHDK and CDR2 is SYGVNS. V was trimmed by 7 bases and J by 4 bases, leaving 13 bases between them. The CDR3 reads CASTARGGYGYTF. DNA of the CDR3: TGTGCCAGCACCGCCCGGGGCGGCTATGGCTACACCTTC.

This clone has only one observation. This chain connects TRBV27 to TRBJ1-2, with 7 bases fitting TRBD1. Germline V gene data show CDR1 as MNHEY and CDR2 as SMNVEV (reference sequence). Losses at the gene ends were 5 bases for V and 8 bases for J; bases not matched to a gene: 14. The CDR3 runs 15 residues. CDR3 coding DNA: TGTGCCAGCAGTGTCAGGGGGGCTAAATTGATCGGCTACACCTTC. Translating it yields CASSVRGAKLIGYTF.

The chain employs TRBV5-6 and TRBJ2-5; D is undetermined. The J call may be incorrect, as the DNA end agrees better with TRBJ2-7. The CDR3 is 13 amino acids. Germline values: CDR1 SGHDT, CDR2 YYEEEE. The DNA of the CDR3 is TGTGCCAGCAGCCCCCCGGCGGTCTACGAGCAGTACTTC. Encoded protein: CASSPPAVYEQYF.

The chain has TRBV28 and TRBJ2-5, with TRBD2 as a possible D gene (7 bases). CDR1 and CDR2 from the germline V gene are MDHEN and SYDVKM. The CDR3 has 15 residues. Deletions cut 6 bases from V and 3 bases from J, with 17 bases between. This CDR3 reads CASSSPGAGEETQYF. DNA for the CDR3: TGTGCCAGCAGCTCCCCGGGGGCGGGGGAAGAGACCCAGTACTTC.

The chain joins TRBV27 to TRBJ2-5; D unresolved. V dropped 5 bases and J dropped 5 bases, with 15 bases sitting between them. In germline, CDR1 is MNHEY, CDR2 SMNVEV (reference sequence). The CDR3 covers 14 residues. The CDR3 nucleotides are TGTGCCAGCAGTACCTCGGGCGTTGTGGAGACCCAGTACTTC. As protein: CASSTSGVVETQYF.

The V gene is TRBV27, the J gene TRBJ2-1; perhaps TRBD1 as D (5 bases). The CDR3 length is 15 residues. V lost 4 bases and J 0 bases, leaving 10 bases between the germline ends. Germline V gene data show CDR1 as MNHEY and CDR2 as SMNVEV (reference sequence). The CDR3 DNA follows: TGTGCCAGCAGTTCATCTGACAGCTCCTACAATGAGCAGTTCTTC. Protein sequence: CASSSSDSSYNEQFF.

V and J are TRBV10-2 and TRBJ2-3; no clear D gene. The CDR3 contains 13 residues. CDR1 and CDR2 (germline): WSHSY, SAAADI. V shed 4 bases and J shed 2 bases, with 7 bases lying between them. CDR3 DNA: TGCGCCAGCAGTGGTGGTGACACAGATACGCAGTATTTT. Amino acids: CASSGGDTDTQYF.

The chain is built from TRBV5-1 and TRBJ2-3; D gene unclear. The ends were cut back, 3 bases at V and 2 bases at J, with 13 bases in the middle. Looked up from germline, CDR1 is SGHRS and CDR2 is YFSETQ. The CDR3 length is 15 residues. The CDR3 loop reads CASSSWWDFTDTQYF. The CDR3 DNA follows: TGCGCCAGCAGCTCATGGTGGGATTTCACAGATACGCAGTATTTT.

This chain uses TRBV19 with TRBJ2-7; TRBD2 matches at 10 bases. The J segment lost 4 bases and the V segment lost 5 bases, leaving 8 bases of the junction unmatched. In germline, CDR1 is LNHDA, CDR2 SQIVND (reference sequence). This CDR3 is built from 15 residues. The CDR3 DNA follows: TGTGCCAGTAGTTCCCCTAGCGGGAGCGGATACGAGCAGTACTTC. This sequence encodes CASSSPSGSGYEQYF.

The V gene is TRBV9, the J gene TRBJ1-1; no clear D gene. V lost 1 base and J 1 base, leaving 20 bases between the germline ends. Germline-derived CDR1 and CDR2 are SGDLS and YYNGEE. CDR3 length: 18 residues. The CDR3 here is CASSVQQNFWYENTEAFF. CDR3 in DNA: TGTGCCAGCAGCGTACAGCAGAATTTCTGGTATGAGAACACTGAAGCTTTCTTT.

The V gene is TRBV27, the J gene TRBJ2-5, with TRBD1 matching over 10 bases. The CDR3 runs to 14 residues. V was pared by 4 bases and J by 1 base, with 0 bases of the junction left unmatched. CDR1 is MNHEY, CDR2 SMNVEV, per germline (reference sequence). CDR3: CASSWTGGQETQYF. The CDR3 DNA sequence: TGTGCCAGCAGTTGGACAGGGGGCCAAGAGACCCAGTACTTC.

The V gene is TRBV6-1, the J gene TRBJ1-1, with 11 bases matching TRBD1. The V segment lost 3 bases and the J segment 4 bases; nucleotides outside the gene matches: 4. Germline V gene lookup returns CDR1 MNHNS and CDR2 SASEGT. The length of the CDR3 is 15 residues. DNA for the CDR3: TGTGCCAGCAGTGACCGGACAGGGGGCTTCACTGAAGCTTTCTTT. It encodes CASSDRTGGFTEAFF.

V gene TRBV12-5 combines with J gene TRBJ2-1; 11 positions agree with TRBD2. The CDR3 sequence is 19 residues long. Looked up from germline, CDR1 is LGHNT and CDR2 is FRNRAP. V lost 1 base, J lost 0 bases, and 8 bases stayed unmatched. CDR3 in amino acids: CASGLDLLAGVTSYNEQFF. The CDR3 coding sequence is TGTGCTAGTGGTTTGGACCTACTAGCGGGAGTCACCTCCTACAATGAGCAGTTCTTC.

The V and J genes are TRBV28 and TRBJ1-5, with 11 bases lining up with TRBD1. The V gene's germline CDR1 is MDHEN and CDR2 SYDVKM. V lost 5 bases, J lost 6 bases, and 6 bases stayed unmatched. The CDR3 covers 15 residues. Here the CDR3 reads CASSLSGQGGQPQHF. The DNA of the CDR3 is TGTGCCAGCAGTCTGTCGGGACAGGGGGGTCAGCCCCAGCATTTT.

V gene TRBV4-2 combines with J gene TRBJ1-4; no firm D call. The V end lost 4 bases, the J end lost 7 bases, and 13 bases lay between the germline ends. The length of the CDR3 is 14 residues. Looked up from germline, CDR1 is LGHNA and CDR2 is YNFKEQ. CDR3 DNA: TGTGCCAGCAGCCGAACACAAACGGGTGAAAAACTGTTTTTT. Translated, it gives CASSRTQTGEKLFF.

The chain links TRBV29-1 to TRBJ2-3; the D gene is possibly TRBD1 (6 bases). The germline gives CDR1 SQVTM, CDR2 ANQGSEA. The CDR3 spans 14 residues. Trimming left V 6 bases short and J 3 bases short, with 16 bases between. CDR3: CSVGTGQETDTQYF. The CDR3 bases are TGCAGCGTGGGGACGGGACAAGAGACAGATACGCAGTATTTT.

The chain combines TRBV9 with TRBJ1-5; D remains ambiguous. V lost 7 bases to trimming and J lost 7 bases, with 12 bases between them. Germline V lookup: CDR1 SGDLS, CDR2 YYNGEE. The CDR3 length is 12 residues. The CDR3: CASGDGSQPQHF. CDR3 in DNA: TGTGCCAGCGGAGACGGCTCCCAGCCCCAGCATTTT.

The chain has TRBV13 and TRBJ2-3; D gene unclear. CDR1 PRHDT and CDR2 FYEKMQ come from the germline V gene (reference sequence). The V and J ends lost 2 bases and 2 bases respectively, with 8 bases between them. This CDR3 has 14 amino acids. The CDR3 DNA reads as TGTGCCAGCAGCTTAAATGCCCCCACAGATACGCAGTATTTT. This sequence encodes CASSLNAPTDTQYF.

V gene TRBV27 combines with J gene TRBJ2-5, with 9 positions matching TRBD1. Trimming at V came to 4 bases and at J to 5 bases, leaving 5 bases not matched to a gene. Looked up from germline, CDR1 is MNHEY and CDR2 is SMNVEV (reference sequence). The CDR3 has 14 amino acids. This CDR3 reads CASSYRGPGETQYF. CDR3 DNA sequence: TGTGCCAGCAGTTACAGGGGGCCGGGGGAGACCCAGTACTTC.

The gene calls are TRBV5-1 and TRBJ2-7; 10 bases are a match to TRBD2. The CDR3 sequence is 16 residues long. Germline CDR1 and CDR2: SGHRS and YFSETQ. Trimming cost V 4 bases and J 1 base; bases outside gene matches: 8. The CDR3 bases are TGCGCCAGCAGCACCTCTAGCGGGGGTCTATCCTACGAGCAGTACTTC. Protein product: CASSTSSGGLSYEQYF.

The chain is built from TRBV11-2 and TRBJ2-1; 13 bases fit TRBD2. V shed 1 base and J 8 bases; nucleotides not matched to a gene: 2. CDR1 and CDR2 (germline): SGHAT, FQNNGV. The CDR3 length is 15 residues. In DNA, the CDR3 is TGTGCCAGCAGCTTAGTCACTAGCGGGAGGGATGAGCAGTTCTTC. Encoded protein: CASSLVTSGRDEQFF.